A single sample gave rise to the 9 T cell receptor beta chains below, sequenced in a study of technical replicates of blood from several donors. Repertoires were generated with immunoSEQ multiplex PCR, while TCRdb's copy carries only in-frame clones and drops some. The sample holds some 60,000 clones, around 92% seen once. The sequencing sample was made of PBMCs. All receptors derive from a human donor in good health. Some clones in this sample may be carry-over from other donors' samples.

The chain recombines TRBV10-3 with TRBJ1-6, with a tentative D call TRBD1 (5 bases). This CDR3 contains 13 residues. CDR1 ENHRY and CDR2 SYGVKD come from the germline V gene. V shed 7 bases and J shed 7 bases, with 11 bases lying between them. CDR3 nucleotide sequence: TGTGCCATCAAGGGGATGGGGAATTCACCCCTCCACTTT. Protein sequence: CAIKGMGNSPLHF.

The chain couples TRBV21-1 to TRBJ1-5. TRBV21-1 is shown as a pseudogene. CDR3 length: 15 residues. The CDR3 DNA reads TGTGCCAGCAGCCCGGGGGGGATTAGCAATCAGCCCCAGCATTTT. Its translation: CASSPGGISNQPQHF.

The gene calls are TRBV7-9 and TRBJ1-4; perhaps TRBD1 as D (6 bases). The CDR3 has 15 residues. Trimming left V 6 bases short and J 7 bases short, with 18 bases between. CDR1 and CDR2 from the germline V gene are SEHNR and FQNEAQ (reference sequence). CDR3 region: CASSSPQGLTEKLFF. CDR3 DNA: TGTGCCAGCAGTTCGCCCCAGGGGTTAACTGAAAAACTGTTTTTT.

In DNA, the CDR3 is TGCGCCAGCAGCTTGGGTCCGCGGGGCGGAGAGACCCAGTACTTC. Translating gives CASSLGPRGGETQYF. V is TRBV5-1 and J is TRBJ2-5; possibly TRBD2 for D (6 bases). CDR3 length: 15 residues. Germline V gives CDR1 SGHRS, CDR2 YFSETQ. Trimming shortened V by 0 bases and J by 4 bases, and 13 bases separated the two germline ends.

The chain employs TRBV7-9 and TRBJ1-4, with TRBD1 as a possible D gene (6 bases). This CDR3 region has 14 residues. Germline CDR1 and CDR2: SEHNR and FQNEAQ (reference sequence). The V gene lost 3 bases and the J gene lost 9 bases, with 14 bases spanning the gap. The CDR3 spells CASSFTGSGQKLFF. In nucleotides, the CDR3 is TGTGCCAGCAGCTTCACAGGGTCGGGCCAAAAACTGTTTTTT.

V usage is TRBV15 and J usage is TRBJ2-3; tentative D call: TRBD2 (6 bases). Germline loops: CDR1 LNHNV, CDR2 YYDKDF (reference sequence). This CDR3 contains 15 residues. V was shortened by 0 bases and J by 4 bases, with 11 bases between the two germline ends. The CDR3 nucleotides are TGTGCCACCAGCAGAGATGGACGCGGGGCAGATACGCAGTATTTT. Encoded protein: CATSRDGRGADTQYF.

The rearrangement links TRBV27 to TRBJ2-1; TRBD2 matches at 9 bases. J gave up 8 bases and V 6 bases, and 5 bases lay outside the gene matches. The CDR3 is 13 residues long. Germline V lookup: CDR1 MNHEY, CDR2 SMNVEV (reference sequence). The CDR3 bases are TGTGCCAGCAGCTTAGCGGGAGTGCATGAGCAGTTCTTC. Its translation is CASSLAGVHEQFF.

The chain links TRBV9 to TRBJ1-1; tentative D call: TRBD1 (5 bases). The V end lost 4 bases, the J end lost 5 bases, and 15 bases lay between the germline ends. The germline V gene encodes CDR1 SGDLS and CDR2 YYNGEE. This CDR3 spans 14 amino acids. The CDR3: CASSLGGGWTEAFF. For the CDR3, the DNA is TGTGCCAGCAGCTTGGGGGGGGGATGGACTGAAGCTTTCTTT.

The V call is TRBV10-2, the J call TRBJ2-7, with TRBD2 matching over 14 bases. The J segment lost 0 bases and the V segment lost 7 bases, leaving 8 bases of the junction unmatched. The CDR3 contains 17 residues. Germline V lookup: CDR1 WSHSY, CDR2 SAAADI. The CDR3 nucleotides read TGCGCCAGCATGGGACTAGCGGGAGTTGGGAGCTCCTACGAGCAGTACTTC. As protein: CASMGLAGVGSSYEQYF.